The following is a T cell receptor beta chain sequence with its context. Antigen specificity is unknown. The sample originates from a study of cytomegalovirus exposure and HLA in healthy donors. Across the whole study: Earlier, approximately 180 million T cells were analyzed, and 90 million to 120 million unique TCR beta sequences were found among them. Study-wide points: In vitro confirmation showed three CMV-associated chains to be CMV antigen specific.

Primers included in the PCR were 60 Vbeta and 13 Jbeta primers. Some clones are missing from TCRdb's copy, which holds only in-frame ones; the method was immunoSEQ multiplex PCR. Of 250,000 to 350,000 clones in the sample, roughly 85% are singletons; the top ten hold 3.5% to 4.5%. Per the germline V gene, CDR1 is SGHVS and CDR2 is FQNEAQ. Germline trimming cut 6 bases from V and 6 bases from J; bases unmatched to any gene: 4. This CDR3 has 14 amino acids. Source material: PBMCs. The TCR sequence derives from a man aged 35-49 years in good health and CMV-seropositive. This chain connects TRBV7-8 to TRBJ2-1, with 11 bases aligning to TRBD2. The CDR3 spells CASSSGRASNEQFF. The CDR3 DNA reads as TGTGCCAGCAGTAGCGGGAGGGCCAGCAATGAGCAGTTCTTC.